Presented here are 30 T cell receptor beta chains from one specimen sequenced in a study of T-cell reconstitution after alpha-beta-depleted transplantation in children. Preparing the TCRbeta library involved the use of unique molecular identifiers. TCRdb used MiXCR to reprocess the PCR reads, holding one entry per CDR3 protein. This table holds about 110,000 distinct CDR3 sequences, 5.5% to 6.5% found once. This sample comprised PBMCs, mostly from graft donor cells, obtained 360 days after TCRalphabeta/CD19-depleted stem cell transplant. All receptors derive from a male patient between 2 and 15 years old who had a stem cell transplant for acute lymphoblastic leukemia, so the T cells may come from the graft donor.

This clonotype was observed many times. The V gene is TRBV20-1, the J gene TRBJ2-7; D not resolved. The germline V gene has CDR1 DFQATT and CDR2 SNEGSKA (reference sequence). The CDR3 consists of 11 residues. V lost 6 bases and J 1 base, leaving 7 bases between the germline ends. CDR3 sequence reads: CSAGPSYEQYF. The CDR3 DNA follows: TGCAGTGCCGGTCCTTCCTACGAGCAGTACTTC.

The genes are TRBV7-9 and TRBJ2-3; D gene ambiguous. V lost 0 bases and J lost 2, with 6 bases in between. The length of the CDR3 is 14 residues. Germline V gene lookup returns CDR1 SEHNR and CDR2 FQNEAQ (reference sequence). The CDR3 protein is CASSLARNTDTQYF. The CDR3 nucleotides read TGTGCCAGCAGCTTAGCGCGGAACACAGATACGCAGTATTTT.

There are a few counts of this clonotype. This chain joins TRBV24-1 and TRBJ2-5, with 7 nucleotides matching TRBD1. V trimming: 9 bases; J trimming: 2 bases; junction bases outside the gene matches: 11. The CDR3 spans 15 residues. Germline-derived CDR1 and CDR2 are KGHDR and SFDVKD. The CDR3 region has the DNA TGTGCCACCTTTGCCAGGGACAGCCCTCAAGAGACCCAGTACTTC. Translation: CATFARDSPQETQYF.

This chain joins TRBV4-3 and TRBJ2-1; D possibly uses TRBD1 or TRBD2 (5 bases each). V was trimmed by 1 base and J by 9 bases, leaving 16 bases between them. The CDR3 has 15 amino acids. The germline gives CDR1 LGHNA, CDR2 YSLEER. The CDR3 protein is CASSQVVSRAGEQFF. The CDR3 DNA is TGCGCCAGCAGCCAAGTAGTAAGCAGGGCGGGTGAGCAGTTCTTC.

J is TRBJ1-2 and V is TRBV11-2; unclear D gene. The CDR3 loop spans 11 amino acids. V dropped 6 bases and J dropped 6 bases, with 8 bases sitting between them. Germline CDR1 SGHAT, CDR2 FQNNGV. The CDR3 sequence: CASSVRDGYTF. The CDR3 nucleotides are TGTGCCAGCAGTGTGAGGGATGGCTACACCTTC.

This clonotype was counted between two and nine times. The chain joins TRBV11-2 to TRBJ2-1; weak D call: TRBD2 (6 bases). The ends were cut back, 1 base at V and 1 base at J, with 20 bases in the middle. Germline V CDR1 and CDR2: SGHAT, FQNNGV. The CDR3 runs 19 residues. The CDR3 here is CASSLVMGGGRLSYNEQFF. The DNA of the CDR3 is TGTGCCAGCAGCTTAGTAATGGGAGGAGGACGGTTATCCTACAATGAGCAGTTCTTC.

This clonotype was seen a few times. The chain recombines TRBV7-2 with TRBJ2-3, with D possibly matching TRBD1 (5 bases). Trimming removed 5 bases from V and 0 bases from J, with 12 bases in between. Germline CDR1 and CDR2: SGHTA and FQGNSA. This CDR3 is built from 15 residues. This CDR3 is CASSLGVTSTDTQYF. For the CDR3, the DNA is TGTGCCAGCAGCCTAGGGGTTACTAGCACAGATACGCAGTATTTT.

This clonotype was observed many times. The gene calls are TRBV9 and TRBJ2-1; tentatively, D is TRBD2 (5 bases). The germline V and J ends were trimmed by 3 bases and 4 bases, with 11 bases remaining between them. Germline lookup yields CDR1 SGDLS and CDR2 YYNGEE. The length of the CDR3 is 14 residues. In DNA, the CDR3 is TGTGCCAGCAGCGCCGGACTTTCTTACAATGAGCAGTTCTTC. This encodes CASSAGLSYNEQFF.

This clonotype was observed many times. The chain links TRBV5-8 to TRBJ2-3; possible D gene TRBD2, 5 bases. The CDR3 is 14 residues long. Germline V gives CDR1 SGHTS, CDR2 YDEGEE. Trimming pared 4 bases from V and 5 bases from J, leaving 14 bases between. The CDR3 DNA reads as TGTGCCAGCAGCCTGATATACGGGGAAGATACGCAGTATTTT. It specifies CASSLIYGEDTQYF.

This clonotype showed up just a few times. The CDR3 region has the DNA TGTGCCAGCAGCCCGGGGCTATCTTCCTACAATGAGCAGTTCTTC. It is translated as CASSPGLSSYNEQFF. The gene calls are TRBV7-3 and TRBJ2-1; D could derive from TRBD1 or TRBD2 (5 bases each). This CDR3 comprises 15 residues. V lost 5 bases and J 1 base, leaving 12 bases between the germline ends. In germline, CDR1 is SGHTA, CDR2 FQGTGA.

This clonotype was seen a few times. The chain has TRBV5-1 and TRBJ2-3; D unresolved. The CDR3 is made up of 15 amino acids. V dropped 1 base and J dropped 0 bases, with 9 bases sitting between them. The germline V gene encodes CDR1 SGHRS and CDR2 YFSETQ. The CDR3 DNA reads as TGCGCCAGCAGCTTGACAAGGCCGAGCACAGATACGCAGTATTTT. It is translated as CASSLTRPSTDTQYF.

This clonotype was seen ten or more times. The V and J genes are TRBV10-2 and TRBJ1-2, with a possible D match to TRBD1 (5 bases). Germline CDR1 and CDR2: WSHSY and SAAADI. V lost 0 bases, J lost 4 bases, and 9 bases lay in between. The CDR3 extends over 14 amino acids. CDR3 region: CASSESEGFYGYTF. CDR3 nucleotides: TGCGCCAGCAGTGAGTCGGAGGGGTTCTATGGCTACACCTTC.

The chain uses TRBV7-9 and TRBJ2-2; no clear D gene. The germline CDR1 and CDR2 sequences are SEHNR and FQNEAQ (reference sequence). The CDR3 is made up of 15 amino acids. V was trimmed by 3 bases and J by 6 bases, leaving 14 bases between them. CDR3 in amino acids: CASSFWKGFAGELFF. The CDR3 DNA follows: TGTGCCAGCAGCTTCTGGAAAGGGTTCGCCGGGGAGCTGTTTTTT.

This chain connects TRBV2 to TRBJ2-3, with 9 bases identical to TRBD2. J gave up 2 bases and V 10 bases, and 19 bases lay outside the gene matches. In germline, CDR1 is SNHLY, CDR2 FYNNEI. This CDR3 is built from 18 residues. CDR3 nucleotides: TGTGCCATCTGTTCCCTCCTATTAGCGGGAGTTTCCACAGATACGCAGTATTTT. It yields the protein CAICSLLLAGVSTDTQYF. Together with reference TRBV2 and TRBJ2-3, the CDR3 gives the full variable domain: EPEVTQTPSHQVTQMGQEVILRCVPISNHLYFYWYRQILGQKVEFLVSFYNNEISEKSEIFDDQFSVERPDGSNFTLKIRSTKLEDSAMYFCAICSLLLAGVSTDTQYFGPGTRLTVL.

This clonotype was observed a handful of times. Sequence at one end of the junction differs from germline and may be a read error. The rearrangement links TRBV9 to TRBJ1-2; D unclear. The CDR3 contains 16 residues. The germline V gene encodes CDR1 SGDLS and CDR2 YYNGEE. The CDR3 sequence: CASTVLFTASFDGYTF. CDR3 DNA sequence: TGTGCCAGCACCGTACTATTTACAGCGTCCTTCGATGGCTACACCTTC.

V and J are TRBV6-1 and TRBJ2-4, with D maybe TRBD2 (5 bases). The CDR3 sequence is 14 residues long. Germline CDR1 reads MNHNS; CDR2 reads SASEGT. Trimming cost V 10 bases and J 0 bases, with 13 bases left between them. The CDR3 nucleotides are TGTGCCACGAGGGTGCCCTTAGCCAAAAACATTCAGTACTTC. Amino acids: CATRVPLAKNIQYF.

At least ten counts were recorded for this clonotype. The V call is TRBV28, the J call TRBJ2-7, with D unclear. The germline gives CDR1 MDHEN, CDR2 SYDVKM. V gave up 3 bases and J gave up 5 bases, with 2 bases separating them. This CDR3 comprises 10 residues. CDR3 in amino acids: CASSFDEQYF. CDR3 in DNA: TGTGCCAGCAGTTTCGACGAGCAGTACTTC.

This clonotype has a count of ten or more. This chain connects TRBV29-1 to TRBJ2-5; perhaps TRBD2 as D (6 bases). The germline V gene encodes CDR1 SQVTM and CDR2 ANQGSEA. The V end was cut by 4 bases, the J end by 0 bases, with 18 bases between. The CDR3 has 16 residues. The CDR3 coding sequence is TGCAGCGTTGTGGAGGGAGGCGGATGGAACCAAGAGACCCAGTACTTC. Its protein product is CSVVEGGGWNQETQYF.

This clonotype was found many times. The chain couples TRBV28 to TRBJ2-4; weak D call: TRBD1 (6 bases). This CDR3 contains 17 residues. Germline V gene lookup returns CDR1 MDHEN and CDR2 SYDVKM. Between the trimmed V and J ends, which lost 7 bases and 4 bases, there was a span of 23 bases. CDR3 sequence reads: CASTFHGGAWPKNIQYF. In nucleotides, the CDR3 is TGTGCCAGCACTTTTCATGGGGGCGCGTGGCCTAAAAACATTCAGTACTTC.

The CDR3 protein is CASSGQGVGVYTGELFF. CDR3 nucleotides: TGTGCCAGCAGTGGACAGGGGGTTGGGGTGTACACCGGGGAGCTGTTTTTT. This chain links TRBV2 with TRBJ2-2, with 9 bases lining up with TRBD1. V lost 4 bases to trimming and J lost 3 bases; unmatched junction nucleotides: 9. The CDR3 consists of 17 residues. From germline, CDR1 is SNHLY and CDR2 FYNNEI. Full variable domain (remainder filled in from reference TRBV2 and TRBJ2-2): EPEVTQTPSHQVTQMGQEVILRCVPISNHLYFYWYRQILGQKVEFLVSFYNNEISEKSEIFDDQFSVERPDGSNFTLKIRSTKLEDSAMYFCASSGQGVGVYTGELFFGEGSRLTVL.

This clonotype was recorded at least ten times. The rearrangement joins TRBV7-9 to TRBJ2-3; 8 bases are a match to TRBD2. This CDR3 is 15 amino acids long. Germline CDR1 SEHNR, CDR2 FQNEAQ (reference sequence). The J segment lost 5 bases and the V segment lost 4 bases, leaving 8 bases of the junction unmatched. The CDR3 nucleotides read TGTGCCAGCAGCTCCCCAGAGCGGGAGAAAGATACGCAGTATTTT. Its protein product is CASSSPEREKDTQYF.

In DNA, the CDR3 is TGCGCCACCCCTGTCCCACTACGGCCGTCCTACGAGCAGTACTTC. Protein: CATPVPLRPSYEQYF. The chain couples TRBV10-1 to TRBJ2-7; no reliable D call. The CDR3 extends over 15 amino acids. Trimming stripped 10 bases from V and 1 base from J, with 20 bases between. CDR1 WNHNN and CDR2 SYGVQD come from the germline V gene (reference sequence).

This clonotype was recorded only once. The chain has TRBV5-4 and TRBJ1-4; D gene unclear. This CDR3 comprises 19 residues. The V gene's germline CDR1 is SGHNT and CDR2 YYREEE (reference sequence). V was shortened by 6 bases and J by 0 bases, with 24 bases between the two germline ends. As DNA, the CDR3 is TGTGCCAGCACCGACAACCTTAGAGGGCGCGGGTCAACTAATGAAAAACTGTTTTTT. Its translation: CASTDNLRGRGSTNEKLFF.

The chain carries TRBV13 and TRBJ1-1; no firm D call. The CDR3 covers 15 residues. Germline lookup yields CDR1 PRHDT and CDR2 FYEKMQ (reference sequence). V dropped 2 bases and J dropped 0 bases, with 10 bases sitting between them. The chain's CDR3 is CASSLSPDMNTEAFF. The CDR3 coding sequence is TGTGCCAGCAGCTTAAGTCCAGACATGAACACTGAAGCTTTCTTT.

This clonotype appeared many times. The chain employs TRBV6-1 and TRBJ1-1; D call uncertain. Trimming took off 8 bases at V and 0 bases at J, with 13 bases between the two ends. Germline V lookup: CDR1 MNHNS, CDR2 SASEGT. The CDR3 is 14 amino acids. In DNA form, the CDR3 reads TGTGCCAGCGGGAACAATGGCGTGAACACTGAAGCTTTCTTT. The encoded protein is CASGNNGVNTEAFF.

This clonotype was detected a few times. The V call is TRBV30, the J call TRBJ2-3; D is perhaps TRBD2 (5 bases). Trimming shortened V by 2 bases and J by 9 bases, and 6 bases separated the two germline ends. CDR3 length: 10 amino acids. In germline, CDR1 is GTSNPN, CDR2 SVGIG (reference sequence). CDR3 protein: CAWSRGTQYF. The CDR3 DNA sequence: TGTGCCTGGAGTCGCGGGACGCAGTATTTT.

This clonotype was seen repeatedly, ten times or more. The rearrangement joins TRBV28 to TRBJ2-1; 8 bases map to TRBD1. V trimming: 2 bases; J trimming: 7 bases; junction bases outside the gene matches: 4. Germline-derived CDR1 and CDR2 are MDHEN and SYDVKM. This CDR3 comprises 14 residues. The CDR3 region has the DNA TGTGCCAGCAGTTTAGGACAGGGAAGGAATGAGCAGTTCTTC. This sequence encodes CASSLGQGRNEQFF.

This clonotype has at least ten counts. The chain links TRBV11-2 to TRBJ2-1; D gene ambiguous. CDR3 length: 15 amino acids. Per the germline V gene, CDR1 is SGHAT and CDR2 is FQNNGV. V lost 0 bases, J lost 0 bases, and 6 bases lay in between. CDR3 residues: CASSLEFSSYNEQFF. The CDR3 nucleotides are TGTGCCAGCAGCTTAGAATTTAGCTCCTACAATGAGCAGTTCTTC. Looking up the rest from reference TRBV11-2 and TRBJ2-1 gives the full variable domain: EAGVAQSPRYKIIEKRQSVAFWCNPISGHATLYWYQQILGQGPKLLIQFQNNGVVDDSQLPKDRFSAERLKGVDSTLKIQPAKLEDSAVYLCASSLEFSSYNEQFFGPGTRLTVL.

This clonotype was detected a few times. V usage is TRBV6-2 or TRBV6-3 and J usage is TRBJ2-1, with 14 bases matching TRBD2. Unmatched junction bases numbered 3, after V lost 5 bases and J lost 9 bases. The CDR3 totals 14 residues. Looked up from germline, CDR1 is MNHEY and CDR2 is SVGEGT. This CDR3 is CASSLTSGRGEQFF. CDR3 in DNA: TGTGCCAGCAGTCTGACTAGCGGGAGGGGTGAGCAGTTCTTC.

This clonotype was recorded many times. The chain is built from TRBV24-1 and TRBJ2-7; 7 nucleotides agree with TRBD1. With V trimmed by 2 bases and J by 6 bases, 3 bases remained unmatched. The CDR3 runs to 13 residues. Germline loops: CDR1 KGHDR, CDR2 SFDVKD. CDR3 bases: TGTGCCACCAGTGATTCAAACAGGGGCGAGCAGTACTTC. Translating gives CATSDSNRGEQYF.